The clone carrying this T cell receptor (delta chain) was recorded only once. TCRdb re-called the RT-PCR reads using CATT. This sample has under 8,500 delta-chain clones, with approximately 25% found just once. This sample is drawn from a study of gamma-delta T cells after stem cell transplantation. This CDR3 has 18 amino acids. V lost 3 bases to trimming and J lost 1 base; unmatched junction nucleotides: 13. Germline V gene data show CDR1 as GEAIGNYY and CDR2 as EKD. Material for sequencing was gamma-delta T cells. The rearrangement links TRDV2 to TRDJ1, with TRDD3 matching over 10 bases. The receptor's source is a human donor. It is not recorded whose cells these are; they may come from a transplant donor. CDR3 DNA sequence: TGTGCCTGTGACCATATGGGGGATACTTACCCGGGCACCGATAAACTCATCTTT. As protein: CACDHMGDTYPGTDKLIF.